These 2 T cell receptor beta chains share one sample of origin, sequenced in a study of shared clonotypes between healthy human individuals. Some clones are missing from TCRdb's copy, which holds only in-frame ones; the method was immunoSEQ multiplex PCR. Of millions of clones listed, 85% to 95% are singletons. Specimen: naive CD4+ T cells from PBMCs. Subset of the sample: CD45RA+ positively selected. The receptors stem from a man aged 18 to 35 in good health. Some clones in this sample may be carry-over from other donors' samples.

V gene TRBV7-2 combines with J gene TRBJ2-4; D is perhaps TRBD2 (6 bases). Trimming took off 1 base at V and 10 bases at J, with 14 bases between the two ends. From germline, CDR1 is SGHTA and CDR2 FQGNSA. The CDR3 has 14 amino acids. CDR3 in DNA: TGTGCCAGCAGCTTAGGGGAGGCCCTAGGGATTCAGTACTTC. This sequence encodes CASSLGEALGIQYF. The whole variable domain, remainder taken from reference TRBV7-2 and TRBJ2-4, is GAGVSQSPSNKVTEKGKDVELRCDPISGHTALYWYRQSLGQGLEFLIYFQGNSAPDKSGLPSDRFSAERTGGSVSTLTIQRTQQEDSAVYLCASSLGEALGIQYFGAGTRLSVL.

The chain links TRBV2 to TRBJ2-6, with a tentative D call TRBD2 (5 bases). CDR1 SNHLY and CDR2 FYNNEI come from the germline V gene. This CDR3 comprises 16 residues. Trimming removed 8 bases from V and 0 bases from J, with 14 bases in between. The CDR3 DNA reads as TGTGCCAGCTGCCCTCTCGGACTCTCTGGGGCCAACGTCCTGACTTTC. Its translation: CASCPLGLSGANVLTF. The entire variable domain, with the rest obtained from reference TRBV2 and TRBJ2-6, is as follows: EPEVTQTPSHQVTQMGQEVILRCVPISNHLYFYWYRQILGQKVEFLVSFYNNEISEKSEIFDDQFSVERPDGSNFTLKIRSTKLEDSAMYFCASCPLGLSGANVLTFGAGSRLTVL.